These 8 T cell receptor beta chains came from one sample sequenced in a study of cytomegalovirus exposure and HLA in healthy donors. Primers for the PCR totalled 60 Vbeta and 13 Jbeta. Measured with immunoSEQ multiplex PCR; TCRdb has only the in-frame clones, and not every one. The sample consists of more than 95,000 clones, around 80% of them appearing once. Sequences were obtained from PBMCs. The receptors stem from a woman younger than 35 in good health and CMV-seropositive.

The CDR3 DNA reads as TGTGCCAGCAGCCCAGCGCCGGGACAGGGGGTGCAGTACTTC. This translates into CASSPAPGQGVQYF. The chain carries TRBV7-3 and TRBJ2-7, with TRBD1 matching 11 bases. CDR1 and CDR2 (germline): SGHTA, FQGTGA. The CDR3 contains 14 residues. V gave up 5 bases and J gave up 9 bases; unmatched junction bases: 9.

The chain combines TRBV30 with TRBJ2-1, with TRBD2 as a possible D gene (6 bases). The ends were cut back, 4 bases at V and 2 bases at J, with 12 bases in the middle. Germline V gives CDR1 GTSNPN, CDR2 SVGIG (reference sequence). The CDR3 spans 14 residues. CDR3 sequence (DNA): TGTGCCTGGACCCCGGGACTGGCCTACAATGAGCAGTTCTTC. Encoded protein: CAWTPGLAYNEQFF.

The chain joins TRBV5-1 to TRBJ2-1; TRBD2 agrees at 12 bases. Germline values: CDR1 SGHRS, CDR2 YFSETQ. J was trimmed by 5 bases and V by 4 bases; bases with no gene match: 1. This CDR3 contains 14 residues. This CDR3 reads CASSRTSGNNEQFF. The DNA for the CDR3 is TGCGCCAGCAGCAGGACTAGCGGGAACAATGAGCAGTTCTTC.

DNA for the CDR3: TGTGCCAGCAGCTTGGTCGGGGGGGGAAACACTGAAGCTTTCTTT. Amino acids: CASSLVGGGNTEAFF. The gene calls are TRBV5-6 and TRBJ1-1; TRBD1 might be the D (5 bases). Germline V gene data show CDR1 as SGHDT and CDR2 as YYEEEE. The CDR3 length is 15 residues. The V gene lost 0 bases and the J gene lost 2 bases, with 11 bases spanning the gap.

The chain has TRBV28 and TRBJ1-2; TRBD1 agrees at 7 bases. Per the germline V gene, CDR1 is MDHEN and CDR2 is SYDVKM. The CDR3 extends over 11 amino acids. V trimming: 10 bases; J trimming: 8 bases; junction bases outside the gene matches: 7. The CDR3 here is CATRDSRGYTF. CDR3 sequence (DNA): TGTGCCACCAGGGACAGCCGGGGCTACACCTTC.

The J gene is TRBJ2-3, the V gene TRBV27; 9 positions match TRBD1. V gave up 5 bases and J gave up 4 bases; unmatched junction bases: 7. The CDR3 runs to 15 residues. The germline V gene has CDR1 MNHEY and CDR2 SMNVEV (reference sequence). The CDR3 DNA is TGTGCCAGCAGTCCCTGGGACAGGGTAGCAGATACGCAGTATTTT. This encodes CASSPWDRVADTQYF.

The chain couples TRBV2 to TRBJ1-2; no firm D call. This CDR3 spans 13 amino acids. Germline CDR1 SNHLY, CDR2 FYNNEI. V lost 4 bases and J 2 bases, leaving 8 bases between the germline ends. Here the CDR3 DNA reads TGTGCCAGCAGTGTCGACGGGAACTATGGCTACACCTTC. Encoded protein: CASSVDGNYGYTF.

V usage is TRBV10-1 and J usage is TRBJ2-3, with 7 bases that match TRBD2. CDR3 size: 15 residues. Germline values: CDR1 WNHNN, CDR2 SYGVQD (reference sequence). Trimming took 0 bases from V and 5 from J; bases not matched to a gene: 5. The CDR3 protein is CASSESTWEGDTQYF. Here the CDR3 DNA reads TGCGCCAGCAGTGAGTCGACGTGGGAGGGAGATACGCAGTATTTT.